Given below is one T cell receptor beta chain in context. The sample comes from a study of cytomegalovirus exposure and HLA in healthy donors. Turning to the study itself: Genotyping showed roughly 86% of some 400 donors falling in the Caucasian-associated ancestry cluster.

This cohort consisted of healthy bone marrow donors. The study ran its PCR with 60 Vbeta and 13 Jbeta primers. Here immunoSEQ multiplex PCR was the method, and the copy in TCRdb shows in-frame clones only, minus some. The table has some 120,000 clones, 75% to 80% seen once. The CDR3 is 14 amino acids. Deletions cut 5 bases from V and 2 bases from J, with 7 bases between. Looked up from germline, CDR1 is WSHSY and CDR2 is SAAADI. The rearrangement uses TRBV10-2 and TRBJ1-6; D is undetermined. Specimen: PBMCs. This clonotype originated in a woman aged 40 to 50 in good health and CMV-seronegative. The CDR3 loop reads CASSSGAYNSPLHF. The CDR3 nucleotides read TGCGCCAGCAGTTCCGGGGCCTATAATTCACCCCTCCACTTT.